This T cell receptor (beta chain) came from a study of T cells after yellow fever vaccination. General study results and limits: CD4 and CD8 compartments shared a small share of clonotypes, likely from convergent recombination. The study noted that FACS-sorted repertoires could contain abundant clonotypes contaminating from the bulk population. Clones from primary vaccination mostly reappeared after the booster (roughly 95% CD4, roughly 87% CD8).

Germline CDR1 SGHTA, CDR2 FQGNSA. The V and J ends lost 11 bases and 9 bases respectively, with 14 bases between them. The CDR3 has 12 amino acids. This clonotype was detected ten times or more. The antigen is unknown. MiXCR, applied by TCRdb to the 5' RACE reads, yields one record per CDR3 protein. This table has around 310,000 distinct CDR3 sequences, 3% to 4.5% appearing once. This chain connects TRBV7-2 to TRBJ1-6; possible D gene TRBD1, 6 bases. This sequence was found in a man between 18 and 35 years old who received the YFV17D yellow fever vaccine. Sequencing used PBMCs, obtained 5 days after the yellow fever booster vaccination. The CDR3 coding sequence is TGTGCCGGAGGGGGTATGAGTTCACCCCTCCACTTT. Protein sequence: CAGGGMSSPLHF.